This T cell receptor beta chain was retrieved from a study of cytomegalovirus exposure and HLA in healthy donors. Broader study findings: Among TCR sequences, most were rare, though some public TCRs appeared in many donors. A later analysis found most CMV-associated TCR beta chains apparently HLA-restricted. Researchers counted about 150 TCR beta chains as cytomegalovirus-associated.

All the people who gave samples were healthy bone marrow donors. The PCR contained 60 Vbeta and 13 Jbeta primers. TCRdb keeps only in-frame clones here, not all; method: immunoSEQ multiplex PCR. The profile shows 160,000 or so clones, roughly 84% of them singletons. On this clone itself: Its antigen is not known.

The germline gives CDR1 SNHLY, CDR2 FYNNEI. Trimming took off 7 bases at V and 3 bases at J, with 10 bases between the two ends. The CDR3 has 13 amino acids. The sample consisted of PBMCs. This chain links TRBV2 with TRBJ1-5; the D is unclear. The receptor was isolated from a woman between 18 and 29 years old in good health and CMV-seronegative. CDR3 residues: CASTVRNNQPQHF. Here the CDR3 DNA reads TGTGCCAGCACGGTGAGAAACAATCAGCCCCAGCATTTT. Full variable domain (rest looked up from reference TRBV2 and TRBJ1-5): EPEVTQTPSHQVTQMGQEVILRCVPISNHLYFYWYRQILGQKVEFLVSFYNNEISEKSEIFDDQFSVERPDGSNFTLKIRSTKLEDSAMYFCASTVRNNQPQHFGDGTRLSIL.